Presented here are 23 T cell receptor beta chains from one specimen sequenced in a study of Graves' ophthalmopathy and Graves' hyperthyroidism. Amplification targeted the TCR beta CDR3 regions, with RNA transcripts as the source material. Second-round multiplex PCR came after a first-round RT-PCR that employed HTBI primers. Each CDR3 protein is one row after TCRdb ran MiXCR on the multiplex PCR reads. The sample carries about 1.1 million distinct CDR3 sequences, 35% to 45% recorded once. Sequenced material: peripheral blood or thyroid tissue (not recorded which). The receptors stem from an adult man with Graves' hyperthyroidism.

This clonotype was seen repeatedly, ten times or more. The genes are TRBV11-1 and TRBJ1-1; D is uncertain. This CDR3 region has 11 residues. The germline V and J ends were trimmed by 2 bases and 3 bases, with 1 base remaining between them. Germline V lookup: CDR1 SGHAT, CDR2 FQDESV (reference sequence). CDR3 nucleotide sequence: TGTGCCAGCAGCTTACACACTGAAGCTTTCTTT. Protein: CASSLHTEAFF.

This clonotype came up a few times. The V and J genes are TRBV12-3 or TRBV12-4 and TRBJ2-5; 7 nucleotides match TRBD1. The CDR3 runs to 14 residues. V lost 6 bases and J lost 3; bases outside the gene matches: 7. The CDR3, as DNA: TGTGCCAGCAGCCCAAAGACAGGGAAAGAGACCCAGTACTTC. Its translation: CASSPKTGKETQYF.

The CDR3 nucleotides read TGTGCCACCAGCAGGTCGGACAGGGGGAATTCACCCCTCCACTTT. It is translated as CATSRSDRGNSPLHF. V and J are TRBV15 and TRBJ1-6; 10 bases agree with TRBD1. CDR3 length: 15 residues. The V and J ends lost 3 bases and 7 bases, in that order; junction bases with no gene match: 3. Per germline, CDR1 LNHNV and CDR2 YYDKDF (reference sequence). Drawing the rest from reference TRBV15 and TRBJ1-6, the complete variable domain is DAMVIQNPRYQVTQFGKPVTLSCSQTLNHNVMYWYQQKSSQAPKLLFHYYDKDFNNEADTPDNFQSRRPNTSFCFLDIRSPGLGDTAMYLCATSRSDRGNSPLHFGNGTRLTVT.

This clonotype came up once. The chain couples TRBV5-4 to TRBJ1-2; the D is unclear. Germline V gene lookup returns CDR1 SGHNT and CDR2 YYREEE (reference sequence). Trimming removed 3 bases from V and 2 bases from J, with 11 bases in between. The CDR3 extends over 14 amino acids. The CDR3, as DNA: TGTGCCAGCAGCTCCATCGCGGGCAACTATGGCTACACCTTC. Amino acid sequence: CASSSIAGNYGYTF.

Worth noting for this clonotype: A much larger clone lies one base from this, so it may be a read error. The rearrangement links TRBV20-1 to TRBJ1-2; TRBD1 aligns across 7 bases. Germline trimming cut 7 bases from V and 4 bases from J; bases unmatched to any gene: 3. Germline lookup yields CDR1 DFQATT and CDR2 SNEGSKA (reference sequence). The CDR3 totals 11 residues. Written as DNA, the CDR3 is TGCAGTGTTGGGGACAGCTATGGCTACACCTTC. This encodes CSVGDSYGYTF.

In its sample, this clonotype was seen many times. The genes are TRBV7-9 and TRBJ2-7, with D hard to call. The V end lost 5 bases, the J end lost 0 bases, and 11 bases lay between the germline ends. The CDR3 runs 14 residues. Germline CDR1 reads SEHNR; CDR2 reads FQNEAQ (reference sequence). CDR3 DNA: TGTGCCAGCAGCGGTTCCGGAAACTCCTACGAGCAGTACTTC. It codes for CASSGSGNSYEQYF.

The chain combines TRBV25-1 with TRBJ1-2, with a weak D call TRBD1 (5 bases). The CDR3 runs 16 residues. The germline V gene encodes CDR1 MGHDK and CDR2 SYGVNS. Trimming removed 10 bases at V and 4 bases at J, with 25 bases between. CDR3 coding DNA: TGTGCCACCAACCAGGCTCCTATACAGGATCGCTATGGCTACACCTTC. It is translated as CATNQAPIQDRYGYTF.

In its sample, this clonotype was seen once. A much larger clone differs from this one at a single base, so this may be a read error. J is TRBJ1-3 and V is TRBV9; tentatively, D is TRBD1 (5 bases). Trimming took 4 bases from V and 0 from J, leaving 14 bases between them. CDR3 length: 16 amino acids. The germline V gene encodes CDR1 SGDLS and CDR2 YYNGEE. The CDR3 DNA reads as TGTGCCAGCAGCCCACCGGGACGCTCCTCTGGAAACACCATATATTTT. Its protein is CASSPPGRSSGNTIYF.

This clonotype appeared a few times. The rearrangement uses TRBV6-5 and TRBJ1-1; D uncertain. From germline, CDR1 is MNHEY and CDR2 SVGAGI. Trimming took 0 bases from V and 0 from J, leaving 14 bases between them. CDR3 length: 17 residues. The CDR3 spells CASSYSRWGVVNTEAFF. The CDR3 DNA is TGTGCCAGCAGTTACTCGAGATGGGGAGTAGTGAACACTGAAGCTTTCTTT.

CDR3 region: CASSPHPSGHVNEKLFF. The CDR3 region has the DNA TGTGCCAGCAGTCCACACCCCTCGGGGCATGTTAATGAAAAACTGTTTTTT. The chain has TRBV27 and TRBJ1-4, with D possibly TRBD1 on 5 matching bases. The CDR3 is made up of 17 amino acids. Trimming pared 5 bases from V and 4 bases from J, leaving 20 bases between. CDR1 and CDR2 from the germline V gene are MNHEY and SMNVEV (reference sequence).

This clonotype was observed many times. The chain has TRBV10-3 and TRBJ2-7; 8 nucleotides agree with TRBD2. The CDR3 has 15 residues. The germline CDR1 and CDR2 sequences are ENHRY and SYGVKD. Trimming cost V 6 bases and J 2 bases; bases outside gene matches: 9. This CDR3 reads CAIRGDKREPYEQYF. CDR3 DNA: TGTGCCATCAGGGGCGACAAGCGGGAGCCCTACGAGCAGTACTTC.

This clonotype occurred many times. This rearrangement joins TRBV2 to TRBJ1-6; no reliable D call. The CDR3 loop spans 14 amino acids. Germline V lookup: CDR1 SNHLY, CDR2 FYNNEI. V was pared by 6 bases and J by 7 bases, with 13 bases between. As DNA, the CDR3 is TGTGCCAGCAGCGGCCCAAAGAGAAATTCACCCCTCCACTTT. This codes for CASSGPKRNSPLHF.

The chain is built from TRBV4-3 and TRBJ2-2; TRBD2 agrees at 15 bases. Germline V gives CDR1 LGHNA, CDR2 YSLEER. This CDR3 is 18 amino acids long. V was clipped by 6 bases and J by 2 bases; unmatched bases: 7. CDR3 sequence: CASSWTGLAGGNTGELFF. The CDR3 nucleotides are TGCGCCAGCAGTTGGACGGGACTAGCGGGAGGAAACACCGGGGAGCTGTTTTTT.

The rearrangement joins TRBV5-1 to TRBJ1-4; no clear D. The length of the CDR3 is 18 residues. Germline CDR1 and CDR2: SGHRS and YFSETQ. Trimming shortened V by 0 bases and J by 3 bases, and 18 bases separated the two germline ends. CDR3 in DNA: TGCGCCAGCAGCTTGGAATCACAGTATACAAGCCCTAATGAAAAACTGTTTTTT. The encoded protein is CASSLESQYTSPNEKLFF.

CDR3 region: CASSIRITGTNSYEQYF. Here the CDR3 DNA reads TGTGCCAGTAGTATCCGAATTACAGGGACGAACTCCTACGAGCAGTACTTC. V is TRBV19 and J is TRBJ2-7, with D possibly TRBD1 on 6 matching bases. The CDR3 is 17 residues long. Germline lookup yields CDR1 LNHDA and CDR2 SQIVND (reference sequence). Trimming took 3 bases from V and 0 from J, leaving 18 bases between them.

The chain links TRBV2 to TRBJ2-5; D call uncertain. Deletions cut 11 bases from V and 4 bases from J, with 14 bases between. Germline V gene sequence: CDR1 SNHLY, CDR2 FYNNEI. The CDR3 loop spans 12 amino acids. The CDR3 nucleotides read TGTGCCGGGCAGTCCTGGGGAGAGACCCAGTACTTC. It is translated as CAGQSWGETQYF.

The chain has TRBV6-5 and TRBJ1-2, with D maybe TRBD1 (5 bases). Trimming pared 8 bases from V and 5 bases from J, leaving 15 bases between. The CDR3 consists of 13 residues. CDR1 is MNHEY and CDR2 is SVGAGI in the germline V gene. This chain's CDR3 is CASHGEGRYGYTF. DNA of the CDR3: TGTGCCAGCCATGGGGAGGGGAGATATGGCTACACCTTC.

As concerns this clonotype: This clone may be a read error of a much larger clone one base away. The V gene is TRBV19, the J gene TRBJ2-7; D is uncertain. There are 12 residues in the CDR3. In germline, CDR1 is LNHDA, CDR2 SQIVND (reference sequence). CDR3 amino acids: CANSISESEQYF. CDR3 nucleotide sequence: TGTGCCAATAGTATTTCCGAGAGTGAGCAGTACTTC.

The chain is built from TRBV15 and TRBJ2-7; no reliable D call. The CDR3 sequence is 16 residues long. V was clipped by 1 base and J by 5 bases, with 18 bases between them. Germline-derived CDR1 and CDR2 are LNHNV and YYDKDF (reference sequence). In DNA form, the CDR3 reads TGTGCCACCAGCAGAGGCCCCGGGTCATCTCTCGACGAGCAGTACTTC. Its translation: CATSRGPGSSLDEQYF.

The sample holds one count of this clonotype. This chain uses TRBV7-3 with TRBJ2-5; 12 bases map to TRBD2. Germline-derived CDR1 and CDR2 are SGHTA and FQGTGA. The CDR3 sequence is 14 residues long. The V segment lost 5 bases and the J segment 7 bases; nucleotides outside the gene matches: 5. The CDR3 spells CASSPLAGGMTQYF. CDR3 nucleotides: TGTGCCAGCAGCCCCCTAGCGGGAGGGATGACCCAGTACTTC.

A single count supports this clonotype. The chain recombines TRBV10-3 with TRBJ2-7, with 11 positions matching TRBD1. The CDR3 length is 19 residues. CDR1 and CDR2 (germline): ENHRY, SYGVKD. With 3 bases clipped from V and 0 bases from J, the junction kept 13 bases outside the gene matches. In DNA form, the CDR3 reads TGTGCCATCAGTGAATACCGGGACAGGGGGGACTTATCCTCCTACGAGCAGTACTTC. Amino acid sequence: CAISEYRDRGDLSSYEQYF.

V usage is TRBV7-9 and J usage is TRBJ1-1; TRBD1 is a possible D gene (6 bases). The CDR3 contains 16 residues. The germline V gene encodes CDR1 SEHNR and CDR2 FQNEAQ (reference sequence). Deletions cut 5 bases from V and 0 bases from J, with 16 bases between. CDR3 amino acids: CASSPLGGSLNTEAFF. In DNA form, the CDR3 reads TGTGCCAGCAGCCCGCTAGGGGGAAGCCTGAACACTGAAGCTTTCTTT.

This clonotype occurred many times. The V gene is TRBV10-3, the J gene TRBJ2-7, with D possibly matching TRBD1 (5 bases). V lost 5 bases and J 3 bases, leaving 8 bases between the germline ends. The CDR3 runs to 12 residues. Germline loops: CDR1 ENHRY, CDR2 SYGVKD. The DNA for the CDR3 is TGTGCCATCAGTCCTCAGGGCTACGAGCAGTACTTC. It translates to CAISPQGYEQYF.